The entry that follows covers one TCR beta chain sequence. One entry per CDR3 protein results from TCRdb running MiXCR on the 5' RACE reads. The repertoire has 40,000 to 45,000 distinct CDR3 sequences, roughly 8% of them found once; the top ten carry approximately 1.5%. The V gene's germline CDR1 is SGHRS and CDR2 YFSETQ. V gave up 0 bases and J gave up 2 bases, with 8 bases separating them. This CDR3 contains 14 residues. This record comes from a study of T-cell memory formation after mild COVID-19. Sequenced: PBMCs or a T cell subset sorted from them (not recorded which). This TCR derives from a man between 18 and 35 years old who had mild COVID-19 (a few samples of this study predate the infection). Cell type and time point are not known. The J gene is TRBJ2-5, the V gene TRBV5-1; no clear D. The CDR3 protein is CASSLAASQETQYF. The CDR3 region has the DNA TGCGCCAGCAGCTTGGCTGCATCTCAAGAGACCCAGTACTTC. Supplemented by reference TRBV5-1 and TRBJ2-5, the full variable domain reads KAGVTQTPRYLIKTRGQQVTLSCSPISGHRSVSWYQQTPGQGLQFLFEYFSETQRNKGNFPGRFSGRQFSNSRSEMNVSTLELGDSALYLCASSLAASQETQYFGPGTRLLVL.